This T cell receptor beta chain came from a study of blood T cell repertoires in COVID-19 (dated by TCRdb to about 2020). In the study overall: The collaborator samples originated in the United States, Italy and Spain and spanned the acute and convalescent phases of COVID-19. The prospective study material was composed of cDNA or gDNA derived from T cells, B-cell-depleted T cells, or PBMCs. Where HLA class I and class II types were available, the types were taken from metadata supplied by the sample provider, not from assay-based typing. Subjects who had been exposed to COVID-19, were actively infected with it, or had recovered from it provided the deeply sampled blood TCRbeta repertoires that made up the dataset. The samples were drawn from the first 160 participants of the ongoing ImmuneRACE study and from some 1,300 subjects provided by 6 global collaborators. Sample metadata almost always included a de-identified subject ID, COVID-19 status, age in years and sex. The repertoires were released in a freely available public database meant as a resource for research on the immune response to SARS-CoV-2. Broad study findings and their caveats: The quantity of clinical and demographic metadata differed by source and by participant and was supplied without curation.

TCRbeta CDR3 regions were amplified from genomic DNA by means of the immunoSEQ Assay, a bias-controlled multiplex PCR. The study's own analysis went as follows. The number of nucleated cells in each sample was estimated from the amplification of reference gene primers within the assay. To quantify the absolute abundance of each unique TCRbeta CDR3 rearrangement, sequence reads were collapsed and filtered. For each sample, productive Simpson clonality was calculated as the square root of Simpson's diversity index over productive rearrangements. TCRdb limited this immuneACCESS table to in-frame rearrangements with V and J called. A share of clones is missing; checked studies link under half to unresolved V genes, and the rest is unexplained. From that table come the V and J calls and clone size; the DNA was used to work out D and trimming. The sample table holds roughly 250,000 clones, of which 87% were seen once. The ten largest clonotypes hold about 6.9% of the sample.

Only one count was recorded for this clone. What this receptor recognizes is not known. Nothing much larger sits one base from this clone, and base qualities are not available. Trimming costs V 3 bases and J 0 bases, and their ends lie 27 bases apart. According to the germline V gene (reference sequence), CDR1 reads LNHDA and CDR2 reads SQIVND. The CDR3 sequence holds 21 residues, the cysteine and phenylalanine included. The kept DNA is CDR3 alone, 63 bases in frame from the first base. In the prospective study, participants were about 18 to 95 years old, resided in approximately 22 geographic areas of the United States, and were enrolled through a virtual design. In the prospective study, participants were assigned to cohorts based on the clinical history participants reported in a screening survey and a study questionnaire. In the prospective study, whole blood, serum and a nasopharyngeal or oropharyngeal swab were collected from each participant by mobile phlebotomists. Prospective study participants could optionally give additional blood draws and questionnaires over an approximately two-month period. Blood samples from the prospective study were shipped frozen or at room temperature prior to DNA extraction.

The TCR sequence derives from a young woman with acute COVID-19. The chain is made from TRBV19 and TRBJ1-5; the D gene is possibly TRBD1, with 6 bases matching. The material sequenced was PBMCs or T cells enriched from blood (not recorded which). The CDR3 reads CASSIPKYGQISSYSNQPQHF. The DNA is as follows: TGTGCCAGTAGTATCCCAAAATACGGACAGATTAGTTCCTATAGCAATCAGCCCCAGCATTTT. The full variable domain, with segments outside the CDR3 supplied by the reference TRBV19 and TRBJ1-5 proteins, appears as DGGITQSPKYLFRKEGQNVTLSCEQNLNHDAMYWYRQDPGQGLRLIYYSQIVNDFQKGDIAEGYSVSREKKESFPLTVTSAQKNPTAFYLCASSIPKYGQISSYSNQPQHFGDGTRLSIL.